These 30 T cell receptor beta chains were all obtained from the same sample, sequenced in a study of blood T cell repertoires in COVID-19. Sequencing used immunoSEQ multiplex PCR; TCRdb keeps in-frame clones, though not all of them. The sample has around 26,000 clones, about four fifths seen once; the top ten hold under 35%. Sequencing was carried out using peripheral blood. The receptors here all came from a human donor in a cohort sampled during active COVID-19.

This sequence joins TRBV7-2 and TRBJ2-7; 10 bases are shared with TRBD1. Germline trimming cut 6 bases from V and 4 bases from J; bases unmatched to any gene: 3. The CDR3 is made up of 13 amino acids. Germline V gives CDR1 SGHTA, CDR2 FQGNSA. CDR3 DNA sequence: TGTGCCAGCAGGCGGGGACAGGGGTACGAGCAGTACTTC. Translating gives CASRRGQGYEQYF.

The chain uses TRBV30 and TRBJ1-5; no clear D gene. Between the trimmed V and J ends, which lost 2 bases and 4 bases, there was a span of 6 bases. The length of the CDR3 is 12 residues. Germline lookup yields CDR1 GTSNPN and CDR2 SVGIG (reference sequence). CDR3: CAWSSVNQPQHF. The CDR3 DNA reads as TGTGCCTGGAGTTCAGTAAATCAGCCCCAGCATTTT.

This chain uses TRBV11-3 with TRBJ2-5; no clear D gene. CDR1 and CDR2 (germline): SGHNT, YENEEA. The CDR3 spans 12 residues. Between the trimmed V and J ends, which lost 2 bases and 4 bases, there was a span of 5 bases. In nucleotides, the CDR3 is TGTGCCAGCAGCTTATCGGGAGAGACCCAGTACTTC. Encoded protein: CASSLSGETQYF. The full variable domain, completed using reference TRBV11-3 and TRBJ2-5, is EAGVVQSPRYKIIEKKQPVAFWCNPISGHNTLYWYLQNLGQGPELLIRYENEEAVDDSQLPKDRFSAERLKGVDSTLKIQPAELGDSAVYLCASSLSGETQYFGPGTRLLVL.

This CDR3 reads CASRLGQFTYEQYF. As DNA, the CDR3 is TGTGCCAGCAGACTCGGACAGTTTACCTACGAGCAGTACTTC. This chain uses TRBV6-5 with TRBJ2-7; the D gene is possibly TRBD1 (6 bases). The V gene lost 6 bases and the J gene lost 2 bases, with 14 bases spanning the gap. CDR1 MNHEY and CDR2 SVGAGI come from the germline V gene. The CDR3 consists of 14 residues.

This chain links TRBV10-3 with TRBJ2-7; 8 bases are a match to TRBD2. In germline, CDR1 is ENHRY, CDR2 SYGVKD. This CDR3 region has 12 residues. With V trimmed by 6 bases and J by 5 bases, 3 bases remained unmatched. The CDR3 region is CAIRGLVDEQYF. CDR3 bases: TGTGCCATCAGGGGACTAGTAGACGAGCAGTACTTC.

The V and J genes are TRBV4-1 and TRBJ2-5, with TRBD2 matching 7 bases. V gave up 3 bases and J gave up 5 bases; unmatched junction bases: 12. Germline CDR1 MGHRA, CDR2 YSYEKL. The CDR3 is 16 amino acids. The CDR3 DNA sequence: TGCGCCAGCAGCCAGGCGGGGGAGGAGGGACGGGAGACCCAGTACTTC. This translates into CASSQAGEEGRETQYF.

This clone appeared a few times. Here the CDR3 DNA reads TGTGCCAGTGGTCCAGGGAACACTGAAGCTTTCTTT. This translates into CASGPGNTEAFF. This chain uses TRBV28 with TRBJ1-1; no definite D call. The CDR3 sequence is 12 residues long. CDR1 is MDHEN, CDR2 SYDVKM, per germline. Trimming took off 9 bases at V and 1 base at J, with 9 bases between the two ends.

This chain links TRBV9 with TRBJ1-1, with D unresolved. This CDR3 comprises 14 residues. V was cut by 4 bases and J by 4 bases, with 14 bases left in between. Per the germline V gene, CDR1 is SGDLS and CDR2 is YYNGEE. The CDR3 DNA is TGTGCCAGCAGCCCCGGGAACAGCTTCACTGAAGCTTTCTTT. It yields the protein CASSPGNSFTEAFF.

This clone was counted once. V and J are TRBV19 and TRBJ2-7; D might be TRBD1 (6 bases). The germline CDR1 and CDR2 sequences are LNHDA and SQIVND (reference sequence). V was trimmed by 7 bases and J by 5 bases, leaving 24 bases between them. The CDR3 length is 16 residues. The CDR3 region has the DNA TGTGCCAGTACTTTCCGTGGGGACACCGGAGTACACGAGCAGTACTTC. Protein product: CASTFRGDTGVHEQYF.

This chain connects TRBV5-4 to TRBJ2-7, with 8 positions matching TRBD2. Losses at the gene ends were 0 bases for V and 2 bases for J; bases not matched to a gene: 1. The CDR3 consists of 14 residues. Germline V gene lookup returns CDR1 SGHNT and CDR2 YYREEE (reference sequence). The CDR3 loop reads CASSLETSAYEQYF. CDR3 nucleotides: TGTGCCAGCAGCTTGGAGACTAGCGCCTACGAGCAGTACTTC.

This chain connects TRBV6-4 to TRBJ2-5; TRBD1 agrees at 8 bases. CDR3 size: 16 residues. V dropped 4 bases and J dropped 5; count of bases not matched to a gene: 12. The germline gives CDR1 MRHNA, CDR2 SNTAGT. Written as DNA, the CDR3 is TGTGCCAGCAGTGCATCGGGACAGGATTCAGCGGAGACCCAGTACTTC. Its translation: CASSASGQDSAETQYF.

This clone was recorded only once. V gene TRBV28 combines with J gene TRBJ2-1, with D possibly being TRBD2 (5 bases). The CDR3 is 17 residues long. The V end was cut by 2 bases, the J end by 0 bases, with 14 bases between. CDR1 and CDR2 from the germline V gene are MDHEN and SYDVKM. CDR3 sequence (DNA): TGTGCCAGCAGTTTAGCGGAGGTTGGATCCTCCTACAATGAGCAGTTCTTC. Its protein is CASSLAEVGSSYNEQFF.

The chain combines TRBV7-9 with TRBJ2-7; the D is unclear. CDR1 and CDR2 (germline): SEHNR, FQNEAQ (reference sequence). The CDR3 has 15 amino acids. Trimming stripped 3 bases from V and 5 bases from J, with 17 bases between. The CDR3 DNA is TGTGCCAGCAGCTTGCGGCAGAGCTCCGGAAACGAGCAGTACTTC. This translates into CASSLRQSSGNEQYF.

The chain joins TRBV3-1 (or the pseudogene TRBV3-2) to TRBJ1-1, with D perhaps matching TRBD1 (5 bases). The CDR3 has 14 amino acids. Germline V gene data show CDR1 as LGHDT and CDR2 as YNNKEL (reference sequence). V was clipped by 1 base and J by 4 bases, with 10 bases between them. Here the CDR3 reads CASSQVPGGTEAFF. CDR3 in DNA: TGTGCCAGCAGCCAAGTTCCGGGGGGCACTGAAGCTTTCTTT.

The chain carries TRBV6-2 or TRBV6-3 and TRBJ1-5; unclear D gene. V was shortened by 2 bases and J by 4 bases, with 12 bases between the two germline ends. The germline CDR1 and CDR2 sequences are MNHEY and SVGEGT. The CDR3 has 15 amino acids. The CDR3 here is CASSYMGSWNQPQHF. Written as DNA, the CDR3 is TGTGCCAGCAGTTACATGGGCAGTTGGAATCAGCCCCAGCATTTT.

Only a few counts were recorded for this clone. This chain links TRBV21-1 with TRBJ2-7; TRBD2, the D gene given by the table, was not confirmed from the DNA. TRBV21-1 is a pseudogene. This CDR3 has 14 amino acids. The CDR3 coding sequence is TGTGCCAGCGGAAGGACTAGCGGGAGGTACGAGCAGTACTTC. Its translation is CASGRTSGRYEQYF.

CDR3 nucleotide sequence: TGTGCCAGCACCGGACAGAACCAAGAGACCCAGTACTTC. This translates into CASTGQNQETQYF. The chain links TRBV11-2 to TRBJ2-5; perhaps TRBD1 as D (6 bases). CDR3 length equals 13 residues. From germline, CDR1 is SGHAT and CDR2 FQNNGV. V lost 7 bases and J 0 bases, leaving 9 bases between the germline ends.

The chain is built from TRBV11-2 and TRBJ2-2, with 10 bases identical to TRBD1. V lost 8 bases, J lost 6 bases, and 12 bases stayed unmatched. The germline CDR1 and CDR2 sequences are SGHAT and FQNNGV. The CDR3 loop spans 16 amino acids. The CDR3 sequence is CASGRPTGGYAGELFF. Here the CDR3 DNA reads TGTGCCAGCGGCCGCCCGACAGGGGGCTATGCCGGGGAGCTGTTTTTT.

J is TRBJ2-2 and V is TRBV6-6; perhaps TRBD2 as D (5 bases). Germline V CDR1 and CDR2: MNHNY, SVGAGI (reference sequence). The CDR3 is 12 residues long. The V gene lost 8 bases and the J gene lost 4 bases, with 8 bases spanning the gap. CDR3 in amino acids: CASAGVTGELFF. The CDR3 DNA sequence: TGTGCCAGCGCCGGGGTCACCGGGGAGCTGTTTTTT.

This clone was found once. This rearrangement joins TRBV30 to TRBJ2-3; maybe TRBD2 (5 bases). This CDR3 has 13 residues. Trimming cost V 4 bases and J 5 bases, with 13 bases left between them. Germline CDR1 and CDR2: GTSNPN and SVGIG (reference sequence). Written as DNA, the CDR3 is TGTGCCTGGACCCGGGATCTTGGAGATACGCAGTATTTT. Translated, it gives CAWTRDLGDTQYF.

A single count supports this clone. The V call is TRBV6-5, the J call TRBJ2-7, with 7 bases identical to TRBD1. V shed 0 bases, J shed 2 bases, and the junction held 1 base outside the gene matches. Germline V lookup: CDR1 MNHEY, CDR2 SVGAGI. This CDR3 is 14 amino acids long. The CDR3 spells CASSYSQGPYEQYF. In nucleotides, the CDR3 is TGTGCCAGCAGTTACTCACAGGGGCCCTACGAGCAGTACTTC.

The V call is TRBV7-2, the J call TRBJ2-2; TRBD1 matches 7 bases. The ends lost 1 base at V and 6 bases at J; junction bases unmatched: 2. Germline V lookup: CDR1 SGHTA, CDR2 FQGNSA. The CDR3 has 14 residues. The CDR3 loop reads CASSLDRGPGELFF. The CDR3 DNA is TGTGCCAGCAGCTTAGACAGGGGTCCCGGGGAGCTGTTTTTT.

The rearrangement uses TRBV4-3 and TRBJ2-4, with D maybe TRBD1 (5 bases). V was cut by 0 bases and J by 0 bases, with 12 bases left in between. Germline V gene sequence: CDR1 LGHNA, CDR2 YSLEER. This CDR3 spans 17 amino acids. CDR3 nucleotides: TGCGCCAGCAGCCAAGATCTGGGCAGGGTAGCCAAAAACATTCAGTACTTC. Encoded protein: CASSQDLGRVAKNIQYF.

The J gene is TRBJ1-5, the V gene TRBV7-2; 8 positions agree with TRBD1. After removal of 5 bases from V and 6 bases from J, the junction contained 9 bases not matched to a gene. The germline CDR1 and CDR2 sequences are SGHTA and FQGNSA. The CDR3 has 15 amino acids. CDR3 bases: TGTGCCAGCAGCCTCTGGGGGACAGGAGGTCAGCCCCAGCATTTT. Translated: CASSLWGTGGQPQHF.

This clone was recorded only once. The chain recombines TRBV9 with TRBJ1-1; possibly TRBD1 for D (5 bases). CDR3 length: 14 amino acids. Between the trimmed V and J ends, which lost 0 bases and 7 bases, there was a span of 13 bases. Looked up from germline, CDR1 is SGDLS and CDR2 is YYNGEE. As DNA, the CDR3 is TGTGCCAGCAGCGTAGCTCTGGACGGGGGTGAAGCTTTCTTT. Protein: CASSVALDGGEAFF. Full variable domain (rest looked up from reference TRBV9 and TRBJ1-1): DSGVTQTPKHLITATGQRVTLRCSPRSGDLSVYWYQQSLDQGLQFLIQYYNGEERAKGNILERFSAQQFPDLHSELNLSSLELGDSALYFCASSVALDGGEAFFGQGTRLTVV.

CDR3 sequence: CASSPGRGWEQFF. The CDR3 nucleotides read TGTGCCAGCAGCCCGGGCAGGGGATGGGAGCAGTTCTTC. The chain recombines TRBV5-6 with TRBJ2-1, with a weak D call TRBD1 (6 bases). The V and J ends lost 4 bases and 10 bases respectively, with 15 bases between them. The length of the CDR3 is 13 residues. Germline loops: CDR1 SGHDT, CDR2 YYEEEE.

This CDR3 is CASSTTGTSGSYGYEQYF. DNA of the CDR3: TGTGCCAGCAGCACCACGGGGACTAGCGGGAGTTACGGCTACGAGCAGTACTTC. The chain carries TRBV28 and TRBJ2-7; the match to TRBD2 covers 14 bases. The germline V gene encodes CDR1 MDHEN and CDR2 SYDVKM. V gave up 6 bases and J gave up 3 bases; unmatched junction bases: 13. This CDR3 has 18 residues.

This chain links TRBV19 with TRBJ2-7; D remains unclear. The germline gives CDR1 LNHDA, CDR2 SQIVND (reference sequence). Trimming took off 3 bases at V and 0 bases at J, with 9 bases between the two ends. There are 14 residues in the CDR3. The CDR3 DNA follows: TGTGCCAGTAGTATCCAGATCTCCTCCTACGAGCAGTACTTC. Protein sequence: CASSIQISSYEQYF.

The rearrangement joins TRBV6-1 to TRBJ2-1; 11 bases map to TRBD2. J gave up 10 bases and V 3 bases, and 8 bases lay outside the gene matches. This CDR3 comprises 15 residues. Germline V gene lookup returns CDR1 MNHNS and CDR2 SASEGT. The CDR3 loop reads CASSETGLAGGEQFF. The CDR3 bases are TGTGCCAGCAGTGAGACAGGGCTAGCGGGGGGCGAGCAGTTCTTC.

CDR3 nucleotides: TGCGCCAGCAGCTTGGGGGGCCAGGGGTTCGAGCAGTACTTC. It codes for CASSLGGQGFEQYF. The chain recombines TRBV5-1 with TRBJ2-7; the D gene is possibly TRBD1 (6 bases). The V end was cut by 0 bases, the J end by 6 bases, with 13 bases between. Germline values: CDR1 SGHRS, CDR2 YFSETQ. This CDR3 has 14 amino acids.